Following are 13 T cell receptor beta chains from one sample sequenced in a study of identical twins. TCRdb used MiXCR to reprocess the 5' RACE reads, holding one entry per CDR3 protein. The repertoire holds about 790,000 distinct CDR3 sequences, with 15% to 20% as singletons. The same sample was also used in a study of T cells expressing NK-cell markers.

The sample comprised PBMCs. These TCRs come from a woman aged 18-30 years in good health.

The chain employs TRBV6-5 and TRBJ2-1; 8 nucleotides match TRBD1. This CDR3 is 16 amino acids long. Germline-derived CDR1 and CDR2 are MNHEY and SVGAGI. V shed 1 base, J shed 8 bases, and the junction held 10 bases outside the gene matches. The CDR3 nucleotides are TGTGCCAGCAGTTACTTGGACAGGGTACTTACTGATGAGCAGTTCTTC. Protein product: CASSYLDRVLTDEQFF.

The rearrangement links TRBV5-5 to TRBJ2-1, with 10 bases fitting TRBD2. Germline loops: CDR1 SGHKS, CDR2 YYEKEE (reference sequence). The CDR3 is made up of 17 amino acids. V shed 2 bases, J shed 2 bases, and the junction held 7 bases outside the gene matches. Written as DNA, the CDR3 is TGTGCCAGCAGCTTCAGAAGCGGGAGGGATACCTACAATGAGCAGTTCTTC. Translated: CASSFRSGRDTYNEQFF.

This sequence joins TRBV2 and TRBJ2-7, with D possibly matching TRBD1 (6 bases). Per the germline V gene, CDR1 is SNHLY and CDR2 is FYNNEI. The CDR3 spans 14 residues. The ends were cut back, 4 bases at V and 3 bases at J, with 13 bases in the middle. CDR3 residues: CASSVGGLRYEQYF. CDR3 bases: TGTGCCAGCAGTGTAGGGGGTTTGCGCTACGAGCAGTACTTC.

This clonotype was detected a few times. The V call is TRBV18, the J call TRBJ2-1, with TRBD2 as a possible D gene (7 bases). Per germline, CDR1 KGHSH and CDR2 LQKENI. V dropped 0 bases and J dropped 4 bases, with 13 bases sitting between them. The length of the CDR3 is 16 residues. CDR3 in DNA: TGTGCCAGCTCACCACCTTCTGGGGGGGCATACAATGAGCAGTTCTTC. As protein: CASSPPSGGAYNEQFF.

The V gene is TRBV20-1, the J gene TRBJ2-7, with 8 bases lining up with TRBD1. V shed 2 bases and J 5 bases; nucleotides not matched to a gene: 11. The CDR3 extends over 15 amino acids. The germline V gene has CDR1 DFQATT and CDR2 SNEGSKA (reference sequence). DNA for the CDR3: TGCAGTGCTAGATTTAGTATGGACAGGGTACACGAGCAGTACGTC. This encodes CSARFSMDRVHEQYV.

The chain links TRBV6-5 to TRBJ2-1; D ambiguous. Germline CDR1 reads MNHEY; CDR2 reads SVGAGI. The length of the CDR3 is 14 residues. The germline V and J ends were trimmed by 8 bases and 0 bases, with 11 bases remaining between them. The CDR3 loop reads CASGLRSSYNEQFF. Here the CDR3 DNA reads TGTGCCAGCGGGTTACGGAGCTCCTACAATGAGCAGTTCTTC.

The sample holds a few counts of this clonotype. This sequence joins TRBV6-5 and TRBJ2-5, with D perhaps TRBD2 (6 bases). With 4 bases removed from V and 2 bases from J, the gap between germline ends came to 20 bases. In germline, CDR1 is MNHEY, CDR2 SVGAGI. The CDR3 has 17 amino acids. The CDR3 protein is CASSWGVGRNTQETQYF. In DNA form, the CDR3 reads TGTGCCAGCAGTTGGGGGGTAGGGCGGAATACTCAAGAGACCCAGTACTTC.

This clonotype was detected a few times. CDR3 in DNA: TGTGCCAGCAGTTACTCGGTCGCCAGGGTCGGGGAGCAGTACTTC. It codes for CASSYSVARVGEQYF. The chain employs TRBV6-2 or TRBV6-3 and TRBJ2-7; D is perhaps TRBD1 (5 bases). V was clipped by 0 bases and J by 7 bases, with 16 bases between them. Looked up from germline, CDR1 is MNHEY and CDR2 is SVGEGT. The CDR3 has 15 amino acids.

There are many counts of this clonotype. CDR3 DNA: TGTGCCAGCAGCCCGCACTCCTACGAGCAGTACTTC. Its translation is CASSPHSYEQYF. The gene calls are TRBV12-3 or TRBV12-4 and TRBJ2-7; D remains unclear. V was cut by 6 bases and J by 0 bases, with 6 bases left in between. The CDR3 is 12 amino acids.

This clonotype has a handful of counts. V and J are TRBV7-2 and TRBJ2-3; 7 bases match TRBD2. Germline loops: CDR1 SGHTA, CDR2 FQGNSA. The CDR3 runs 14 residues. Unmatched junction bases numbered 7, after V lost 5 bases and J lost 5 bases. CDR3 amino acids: CASSTQWGGDTQYF. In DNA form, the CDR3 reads TGTGCCAGCAGCACCCAGTGGGGGGGAGATACGCAGTATTTT.

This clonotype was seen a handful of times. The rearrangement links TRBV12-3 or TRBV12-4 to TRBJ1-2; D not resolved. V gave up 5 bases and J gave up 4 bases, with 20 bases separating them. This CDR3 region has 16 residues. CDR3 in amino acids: CASSPSPGRPGYGYTF. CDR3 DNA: TGTGCCAGCAGTCCCTCCCCGGGCCGCCCGGGCTATGGCTACACCTTC.

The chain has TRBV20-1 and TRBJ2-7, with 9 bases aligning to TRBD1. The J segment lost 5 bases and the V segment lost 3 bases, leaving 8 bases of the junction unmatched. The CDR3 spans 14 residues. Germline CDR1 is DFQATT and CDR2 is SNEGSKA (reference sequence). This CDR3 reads CSASEQQGADEQYF. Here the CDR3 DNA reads TGCAGTGCTAGCGAACAACAGGGGGCGGACGAGCAGTACTTC.

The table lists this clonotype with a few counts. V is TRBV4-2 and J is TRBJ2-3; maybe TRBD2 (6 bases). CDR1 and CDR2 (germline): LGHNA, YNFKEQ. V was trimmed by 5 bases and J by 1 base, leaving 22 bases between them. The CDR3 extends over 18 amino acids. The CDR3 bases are TGTGCCAGCAGCAAGACAGCTACTGCGGGCGGGGGCACAGATACGCAGTATTTT. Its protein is CASSKTATAGGGTDTQYF.